One and the same sample provided the 17 T cell receptor beta chains below, sequenced in a study of control samples from healthy donors and cancer patients. Measured with immunoSEQ multiplex PCR; TCRdb has only the in-frame clones, and not every one. The sample shows over 50,000 clones, 75% to 85% of them seen only once. The sample taken for sequencing was blood. The receptors derive from an older man in good health.

The chain employs TRBV6-5 and TRBJ2-1; 7 nucleotides match TRBD2. The CDR3 contains 15 residues. V trimming: 2 bases; J trimming: 0 bases; junction bases outside the gene matches: 1. Germline V gene sequence: CDR1 MNHEY, CDR2 SVGAGI. The CDR3 coding sequence is TGTGCCAGCAGTTACGGGACTACCTCCTACAATGAGCAGTTCTTC. This sequence encodes CASSYGTTSYNEQFF.

The chain has TRBV28 and TRBJ2-1, with D perhaps being TRBD1 or TRBD2 (6 bases each). Looked up from germline, CDR1 is MDHEN and CDR2 is SYDVKM. The CDR3 runs 16 residues. Trimming took 7 bases from V and 3 from J, leaving 19 bases between them. The CDR3 DNA follows: TGTGCCAGCACCGAAGGGGGTAGCGGATACTACAATGAGCAGTTCTTC. As protein: CASTEGGSGYYNEQFF.

This clone came up once. The gene calls are TRBV11-2 and TRBJ2-7, with 11 bases that match TRBD2. The CDR3 extends over 16 amino acids. CDR1 is SGHAT and CDR2 is FQNNGV in the germline V gene. After removal of 1 base from V and 3 bases from J, the junction contained 5 bases not matched to a gene. The CDR3 sequence is CASSLARLAGNYEQYF. In DNA form, the CDR3 reads TGTGCCAGCAGCTTAGCCCGACTAGCGGGGAACTACGAGCAGTACTTC.

There are a few counts of this clone. The chain couples TRBV10-1 to TRBJ2-5; D remains unclear. Germline assignment: CDR1 WNHNN and CDR2 SYGVQD (reference sequence). The length of the CDR3 is 14 residues. Deletions cut 2 bases from V and 1 base from J, with 8 bases between. This CDR3 reads CASSEPGGQETQYF. Written as DNA, the CDR3 is TGCGCCAGCAGTGAGCCAGGCGGCCAAGAGACCCAGTACTTC.

The chain recombines TRBV15 with TRBJ2-5; 7 bases are a match to TRBD1. The ends lost 3 bases at V and 2 bases at J; junction bases unmatched: 3. The CDR3 has 14 amino acids. The germline V gene encodes CDR1 LNHNV and CDR2 YYDKDF (reference sequence). CDR3 nucleotide sequence: TGTGCCACCAGCAGGGGGGACAGTCAAGAGACCCAGTACTTC. Residues: CATSRGDSQETQYF.

CDR3 sequence (DNA): TGTGCCAGCAGTGACTCATTAGGGGGCACTGAAGCTTTCTTT. Its translation is CASSDSLGGTEAFF. This chain uses TRBV2 with TRBJ1-1, with a tentative D call TRBD1 (6 bases). The V gene lost 3 bases and the J gene lost 4 bases, with 12 bases spanning the gap. Germline V gene data show CDR1 as SNHLY and CDR2 as FYNNEI. This CDR3 is 14 amino acids long.

V and J are TRBV7-9 and TRBJ2-5; 8 nucleotides line up with TRBD2. Germline values: CDR1 SEHNR, CDR2 FQNEAQ (reference sequence). The V and J ends lost 8 bases and 4 bases, in that order; junction bases with no gene match: 6. The CDR3 runs 13 residues. CDR3 amino acids: CASLRAGGETQYF. DNA for the CDR3: TGTGCCAGCCTCCGGGCGGGAGGAGAGACCCAGTACTTC.

The chain recombines TRBV5-1 with TRBJ2-1, with 8 nucleotides matching TRBD2. The CDR3 spans 15 residues. V dropped 4 bases and J dropped 0; count of bases not matched to a gene: 3. Germline V gene data show CDR1 as SGHRS and CDR2 as YFSETQ. CDR3 amino acids: CASSPRGVSYNEQFF. In DNA form, the CDR3 reads TGCGCCAGCAGCCCGCGGGGGGTCTCCTACAATGAGCAGTTCTTC.

The CDR3, as DNA: TGTGCCAGCAGTATGACGGTAGCCTACGAGCAGTACTTC. Translation: CASSMTVAYEQYF. J is TRBJ2-7 and V is TRBV2; D remains ambiguous. CDR3 length: 13 residues. The germline gives CDR1 SNHLY, CDR2 FYNNEI. Trimming stripped 5 bases from V and 2 bases from J, with 10 bases between.

The V and J genes are TRBV18 and TRBJ1-6; perhaps TRBD1 as D (6 bases). V lost 1 base, J lost 6 bases, and 13 bases lay in between. The CDR3 is 16 amino acids. CDR1 is KGHSH, CDR2 LQKENI, per germline. This CDR3 reads CASSPLVQGSNSPLHF. As DNA, the CDR3 is TGTGCCAGCTCACCACTTGTACAGGGATCTAATTCACCCCTCCACTTT.

The chain recombines TRBV19 with TRBJ2-7; 9 nucleotides line up with TRBD1. V lost 5 bases, J lost 5 bases, and 13 bases stayed unmatched. Germline loops: CDR1 LNHDA, CDR2 SQIVND (reference sequence). This CDR3 comprises 16 residues. CDR3 nucleotides: TGTGCCAGTAGTGGCATGACAGGGGGTACCAACGACGAGCAGTACTTC. Translated: CASSGMTGGTNDEQYF.

This chain joins TRBV7-8 and TRBJ2-1; no clear D. Trimming left V 8 bases short and J 9 bases short, with 8 bases between. Looked up from germline, CDR1 is SGHVS and CDR2 is FQNEAQ. CDR3 length equals 10 residues. This CDR3 reads CASGVLEQFF. DNA for the CDR3: TGTGCCAGCGGTGTTCTTGAGCAGTTCTTC.

Only one count was recorded for this clone. The V and J genes are TRBV24-1 and TRBJ2-1, with 14 bases aligning to TRBD2. CDR1 and CDR2 from the germline V gene are KGHDR and SFDVKD. Losses at the gene ends were 4 bases for V and 9 bases for J; bases not matched to a gene: 7. The CDR3 totals 16 residues. CDR3 amino acids: CATSDRGLAGVAEQFF. The DNA for the CDR3 is TGTGCCACCAGTGACAGGGGACTAGCGGGAGTTGCTGAGCAGTTCTTC.

The chain recombines TRBV5-1 with TRBJ2-2; D gene ambiguous. Germline loops: CDR1 SGHRS, CDR2 YFSETQ. Trimming removed 0 bases from V and 2 bases from J, with 8 bases in between. This CDR3 has 15 residues. The CDR3 coding sequence is TGCGCCAGCAGCTTGGGTGTGGGAAACACCGGGGAGCTGTTTTTT. It encodes CASSLGVGNTGELFF.

This clone was seen once. The chain has TRBV20-1 and TRBJ2-1; D not resolved. Trimming took 5 bases from V and 14 from J, leaving 13 bases between them. CDR1 and CDR2 (germline): DFQATT, SNEGSKA (reference sequence). The CDR3 consists of 10 residues. Here the CDR3 DNA reads TGCAGTGCTTTGGAGCCCCCCGAGTTCTTC. This translates into CSALEPPEFF.

The chain has TRBV5-1 and TRBJ1-2; D ambiguous. Between the trimmed V and J ends, which lost 2 bases and 2 bases, there was a span of 16 bases. Germline V gene sequence: CDR1 SGHRS, CDR2 YFSETQ. This CDR3 has 16 residues. CDR3 DNA: TGCGCCAGCAGCTTTGTGGTCAGTGCAGAAAACTATGGCTACACCTTC. As protein: CASSFVVSAENYGYTF.

The V and J genes are TRBV27 and TRBJ2-1; TRBD1 is a possible D gene (5 bases). Trimming left V 3 bases short and J 5 bases short, with 11 bases between. Germline lookup yields CDR1 MNHEY and CDR2 SMNVEV (reference sequence). This CDR3 comprises 14 residues. CDR3 coding DNA: TGTGCCAGCAGTTTTTTAGGACACGACAATGAGCAGTTCTTC. This codes for CASSFLGHDNEQFF.